The subject of this entry is one T cell receptor beta chain. The data were produced by immunoSEQ multiplex PCR, yet TCRdb's version contains in-frame clones alone and is incomplete. The sample lists roughly 72,000 clones, 89% occurring once. These data originate in a study of T cell changes during pregnancy in multiple sclerosis. The CDR3 totals 16 residues. The V segment lost 4 bases and the J segment 1 base; nucleotides outside the gene matches: 5. Germline-derived CDR1 and CDR2 are MNHNS and SASEGT. The chain combines TRBV6-1 with TRBJ2-5, with 11 bases lining up with TRBD2. Specimen: peripheral blood, collected in the first trimester of pregnancy. The source of this sequence is a female donor in good health, enrolled as a control in a pregnancy study. Written as DNA, the CDR3 is TGTGCCAGCAGTGTCCTAGCGGGGGGCCCCCAAGAGACCCAGTACTTC. Residues: CASSVLAGGPQETQYF.